This entry lists 28 T cell receptor beta chains sequenced from one sample in a study of OX40 agonist ivuxolimab in advanced cancers. Libraries were prepared by immunoSEQ multiplex PCR; TCRdb keeps only in-frame clonotypes and omits some of them. In the table there are approximately 79,000 clones, 85% to 90% of which are singletons. The sequencing here drew on CD4+ or CD8+ T cells sorted from blood, taken in a trial of the OX40 agonist ivuxolimab. All receptors derive from an adult with an advanced solid tumor such as melanoma, head and neck, liver or kidney cancer.

V gene TRBV11-3 combines with J gene TRBJ2-1; D is possibly TRBD2 (6 bases). V was cut by 1 base and J by 9 bases, with 13 bases left in between. This CDR3 comprises 14 residues. Germline values: CDR1 SGHNT, CDR2 YENEEA. CDR3 loop: CASSLAGVKAEQFF. The CDR3 DNA sequence: TGTGCCAGCAGCTTAGCGGGGGTGAAGGCTGAGCAGTTCTTC.

The chain uses TRBV18 and TRBJ1-1, with no clear D. Germline V gene data show CDR1 as KGHSH and CDR2 as LQKENI. The CDR3 loop spans 15 amino acids. Deletions cut 1 base from V and 3 bases from J, with 12 bases between. The CDR3 DNA follows: TGTGCCAGCTCACCACACCCTAAACAGTACACTGAAGCTTTCTTT. This sequence encodes CASSPHPKQYTEAFF.

The chain recombines TRBV30 with TRBJ2-7, with TRBD1 matching over 10 bases. CDR1 is GTSNPN, CDR2 SVGIG, per germline (reference sequence). The V gene end was trimmed by 6 bases and the J gene end by 3 bases; junction bases not matched to a gene: 5. The CDR3 covers 13 residues. The CDR3 nucleotides read TGTGCCTGCCGAAGGGACAGGGGCTACGAGCAGTACTTC. As protein: CACRRDRGYEQYF.

The chain has TRBV7-9 and TRBJ1-2; no definite D call. This CDR3 has 15 residues. The V gene's germline CDR1 is SEHNR and CDR2 FQNEAQ (reference sequence). The V end lost 1 base, the J end lost 6 bases, and 15 bases lay between the germline ends. The chain's CDR3 is CASSLGVGGGDGYTF. CDR3 coding DNA: TGTGCCAGCAGCTTAGGGGTCGGAGGAGGAGATGGCTACACCTTC.

The V call is TRBV6-6, the J call TRBJ2-7, with 11 bases matching TRBD1. This CDR3 has 15 residues. V dropped 2 bases and J dropped 4; count of bases not matched to a gene: 4. CDR1 MNHNY and CDR2 SVGAGI come from the germline V gene (reference sequence). The CDR3 spells CASSYSGTGGYEQYV. In DNA, the CDR3 is TGTGCCAGCAGTTACAGTGGGACAGGGGGATACGAGCAGTACGTC.

This sequence joins TRBV4-3 and TRBJ2-5; D might be TRBD1 (8 bases). Trimming pared 3 bases from V and 5 bases from J, leaving 19 bases between. CDR3 length: 16 residues. Germline-derived CDR1 and CDR2 are LGHNA and YSLEER. The DNA for the CDR3 is TGCGCCAGCAGCCAGACGCACGGACAGGGAGGGGAGACCCAGTACTTC. Protein product: CASSQTHGQGGETQYF.

This sequence joins TRBV5-1 and TRBJ2-5; 10 bases fit TRBD1. Unmatched junction bases numbered 14, after V lost 2 bases and J lost 4 bases. Germline V gene data show CDR1 as SGHRS and CDR2 as YFSETQ. The CDR3 runs to 18 residues. This CDR3 reads CASSFRQGARLAVETQYF. The DNA of the CDR3 is TGCGCCAGCAGCTTTCGACAGGGGGCGCGATTGGCAGTAGAGACCCAGTACTTC.

This sequence joins TRBV6-1 and TRBJ2-7; 9 bases agree with TRBD1. The CDR3 is 15 amino acids. In germline, CDR1 is MNHNS, CDR2 SASEGT. The ends lost 5 bases at V and 3 bases at J; junction bases unmatched: 8. DNA for the CDR3: TGTGCCAGCAGTTTAGGACAGGGGTTAGTCTACGAGCAGTACGTC. This gives the protein CASSLGQGLVYEQYV.

This chain connects TRBV7-9 to TRBJ1-5, with 7 bases matching TRBD1. V lost 5 bases, J lost 0 bases, and 10 bases stayed unmatched. The germline V gene has CDR1 SEHNR and CDR2 FQNEAQ (reference sequence). The CDR3 runs 17 residues. DNA of the CDR3: TGTGCCAGCAGCCGAGGATCGGGACAGAATAGCAATCAGCCCCAGCATTTT. Encoded protein: CASSRGSGQNSNQPQHF.

V gene TRBV10-3 combines with J gene TRBJ2-5, with 8 bases aligning to TRBD1. Germline V gene sequence: CDR1 ENHRY, CDR2 SYGVKD. CDR3 length equals 14 residues. V was clipped by 3 bases and J by 2 bases; unmatched bases: 2. CDR3 bases: TGTGCCATCAGTGACGGACAGGGACAAGAGACCCAGTACTTC. Translating it yields CAISDGQGQETQYF.

The rearrangement uses TRBV5-1 and TRBJ2-3, with 13 bases matching TRBD2. This CDR3 comprises 16 residues. Germline V lookup: CDR1 SGHRS, CDR2 YFSETQ. V was pared by 3 bases and J by 4 bases, with 5 bases of the junction left unmatched. Written as DNA, the CDR3 is TGCGCCAGCAGCTCCCGGACTAGCGGGGGCGCAGATACGCAGTATTTT. Its protein product is CASSSRTSGGADTQYF.

The genes are TRBV6-5 and TRBJ1-6; tentative D call: TRBD1 (6 bases). The germline gives CDR1 MNHEY, CDR2 SVGAGI. This CDR3 spans 15 amino acids. Trimming took 6 bases from V and 9 from J, leaving 18 bases between them. The CDR3 sequence is CASSQNGGASSPLHF. DNA of the CDR3: TGTGCCAGCAGCCAGAACGGGGGGGCGAGTTCACCCCTCCACTTT.

The rearrangement uses TRBV11-2 and TRBJ1-1; no firm D call. The CDR3 is 14 residues long. The V end lost 0 bases, the J end lost 0 bases, and 5 bases lay between the germline ends. Germline loops: CDR1 SGHAT, CDR2 FQNNGV. The CDR3 DNA sequence: TGTGCCAGCAGCTTAGAACGGTTGAACACTGAAGCTTTCTTT. Its translation: CASSLERLNTEAFF.

CDR3 sequence: CASSLGAPNEQFF. For the CDR3, the DNA is TGTGCCAGCAGCTTAGGGGCTCCCAATGAGCAGTTCTTC. The chain has TRBV13 and TRBJ2-1; D remains unclear. Germline CDR1 reads PRHDT; CDR2 reads FYEKMQ (reference sequence). The CDR3 length is 13 residues. With 0 bases removed from V and 6 bases from J, the gap between germline ends came to 6 bases.

Only one count was recorded for this clone. The chain employs TRBV11-2 and TRBJ2-1; no clear D. V was cut by 5 bases and J by 0 bases, with 17 bases left in between. CDR1 SGHAT and CDR2 FQNNGV come from the germline V gene. The length of the CDR3 is 17 residues. In DNA, the CDR3 is TGTGCCAGCAGCCCAGAGGTGGCACTCGGCTCCTACAATGAGCAGTTCTTC. Translating gives CASSPEVALGSYNEQFF.

The J gene is TRBJ1-1, the V gene TRBV28; the D gene is possibly TRBD1 (5 bases). Trimming removed 2 bases from V and 1 base from J, with 8 bases in between. This CDR3 is 14 amino acids long. From germline, CDR1 is MDHEN and CDR2 SYDVKM. The CDR3 is CASSLKGTNTEAFF. CDR3 DNA sequence: TGTGCCAGCAGTTTAAAGGGGACGAACACTGAAGCTTTCTTT.

This clone was observed once. The chain uses TRBV10-3 and TRBJ2-7, with no clear D. Trimming cost V 7 bases and J 0 bases, with 10 bases left between them. There are 13 residues in the CDR3. CDR1 is ENHRY, CDR2 SYGVKD, per germline. CDR3 amino acids: CAIKTESSYEQYF. Written as DNA, the CDR3 is TGTGCCATCAAGACGGAAAGCTCCTACGAGCAGTACTTC.

The rearrangement joins TRBV7-2 to TRBJ2-1; TRBD1 aligns across 7 bases. Germline CDR1 is SGHTA and CDR2 is FQGNSA. CDR3 length equals 15 residues. V shed 2 bases and J 4 bases; nucleotides not matched to a gene: 5. CDR3 nucleotides: TGTGCCAGCAGCTTAAGCCAGGGGGTATACAATGAGCAGTTCTTC. Translation: CASSLSQGVYNEQFF.

V is TRBV6-5 and J is TRBJ1-1; D is unclear. CDR3 length: 13 residues. Trimming took off 6 bases at V and 0 bases at J, with 8 bases between the two ends. The germline CDR1 and CDR2 sequences are MNHEY and SVGAGI. CDR3 in DNA: TGTGCCAGCAGAAGAGTTGTGAACACTGAAGCTTTCTTT. Translating gives CASRRVVNTEAFF.

The rearrangement uses TRBV28 and TRBJ2-3; no definite D call. The CDR3 is 15 residues long. CDR1 and CDR2 from the germline V gene are MDHEN and SYDVKM. V gave up 4 bases and J gave up 0 bases, with 11 bases separating them. CDR3 loop: CASSWVSTSTDTQYF. The CDR3 region has the DNA TGTGCCAGCAGTTGGGTTTCCACTAGCACAGATACGCAGTATTTT.

This chain joins TRBV11-2 and TRBJ1-4; 8 bases map to TRBD1. The CDR3 is 17 residues long. From germline, CDR1 is SGHAT and CDR2 FQNNGV. J gave up 4 bases and V 0 bases, and 7 bases lay outside the gene matches. CDR3 bases: TGTGCCAGCAGCTTAGATCTACAGGGGGGTTATAATGAAAAACTGTTTTTT. Amino acid sequence: CASSLDLQGGYNEKLFF.

This clone is a singleton in its sample. Additional DNA sequences in this sample encode the identical CDR3. The V gene is TRBV5-4, the J gene TRBJ2-1; 8 bases are shared with TRBD2. CDR1 is SGHNT, CDR2 YYREEE, per germline (reference sequence). V shed 4 bases, J shed 2 bases, and the junction held 5 bases outside the gene matches. The CDR3 sequence is 15 residues long. This CDR3 reads CASSREGGAYNEQFF. The CDR3 DNA sequence: TGTGCCAGCAGCCGGGAGGGAGGAGCCTACAATGAGCAGTTCTTC.

In DNA form, the CDR3 reads TGTGCCAGCAGTTTACAGGGGGCGGTCGAGCAGTACGTC. Protein product: CASSLQGAVEQYV. The chain employs TRBV28 and TRBJ2-7, with 8 bases aligning to TRBD1. This CDR3 is built from 13 residues. V shed 2 bases and J 6 bases; nucleotides not matched to a gene: 3. Germline CDR1 is MDHEN and CDR2 is SYDVKM.

The J gene is TRBJ2-1, the V gene TRBV5-4, with 7 bases aligning to TRBD2. V dropped 5 bases and J dropped 7; count of bases not matched to a gene: 12. This CDR3 contains 15 residues. The germline CDR1 and CDR2 sequences are SGHNT and YYREEE (reference sequence). The CDR3 loop reads CASSSPGGSTNEQFF. The CDR3 DNA is TGTGCCAGCAGTTCCCCGGGGGGTTCCACTAATGAGCAGTTCTTC.

This clone has more than one count but fewer than ten. The rearrangement joins TRBV11-2 to TRBJ2-1; the match to TRBD2 covers 8 bases. From germline, CDR1 is SGHAT and CDR2 FQNNGV. This CDR3 has 15 amino acids. With 4 bases clipped from V and 9 bases from J, the junction kept 11 bases outside the gene matches. DNA of the CDR3: TGTGCCAGCAGCTCTCTCCGGGGGGGCTCCAGTGAGCAGTTCTTC. Its translation is CASSSLRGGSSEQFF. The full variable domain, in which reference TRBV11-2 and TRBJ2-1 provide the parts outside the CDR3, is EAGVAQSPRYKIIEKRQSVAFWCNPISGHATLYWYQQILGQGPKLLIQFQNNGVVDDSQLPKDRFSAERLKGVDSTLKIQPAKLEDSAVYLCASSSLRGGSSEQFFGPGTRLTVL.

This chain uses TRBV7-2 with TRBJ2-3; D is uncertain. Trimming removed 5 bases at V and 6 bases at J, with 9 bases between. Germline CDR1 SGHTA, CDR2 FQGNSA. The CDR3 covers 12 residues. The CDR3 region has the DNA TGTGCCAGCAGCCGACTGCGGGATACGCAGTATTTT. Amino acid sequence: CASSRLRDTQYF.

The chain recombines TRBV4-2 with TRBJ2-1; TRBD1 or TRBD2 may be the D gene (5 bases each). The CDR3 has 17 residues. The germline V gene encodes CDR1 LGHNA and CDR2 YNFKEQ. Trimming pared 4 bases from V and 0 bases from J, leaving 16 bases between. The CDR3 DNA reads TGTGCCAGCAGCCTCGGGACGGCGCAAAGCTCCTACAATGAGCAGTTCTTC. This sequence encodes CASSLGTAQSSYNEQFF.

This clone has more than one count but fewer than ten. The CDR3 loop reads CASSPQTAAETQYF. The CDR3 DNA reads TGTGCCAGCAGCCCCCAAACGGCAGCAGAGACCCAGTACTTC. The chain joins TRBV7-2 to TRBJ2-5; no firm D call. CDR3 size: 14 residues. The ends were cut back, 5 bases at V and 4 bases at J, with 14 bases in the middle. The germline V gene encodes CDR1 SGHTA and CDR2 FQGNSA.